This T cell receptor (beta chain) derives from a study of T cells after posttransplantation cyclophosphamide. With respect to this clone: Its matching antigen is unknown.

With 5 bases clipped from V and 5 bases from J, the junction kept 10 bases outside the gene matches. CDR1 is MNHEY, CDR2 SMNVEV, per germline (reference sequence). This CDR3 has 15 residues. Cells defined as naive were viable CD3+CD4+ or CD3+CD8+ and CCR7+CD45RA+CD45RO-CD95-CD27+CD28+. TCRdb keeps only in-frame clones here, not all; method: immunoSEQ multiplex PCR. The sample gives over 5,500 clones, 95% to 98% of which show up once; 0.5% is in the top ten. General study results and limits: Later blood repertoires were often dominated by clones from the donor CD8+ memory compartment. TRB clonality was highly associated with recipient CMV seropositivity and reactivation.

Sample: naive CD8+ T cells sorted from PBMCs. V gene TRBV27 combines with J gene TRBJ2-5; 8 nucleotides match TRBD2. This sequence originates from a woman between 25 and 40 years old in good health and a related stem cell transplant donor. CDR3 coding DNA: TGTGCCAGCAGTCCTCGGGGGGGGCAGGGTGAGACCCAGTACTTC. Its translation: CASSPRGGQGETQYF.